This TCR beta chain was captured by sequencing in a study of cytomegalovirus exposure and HLA in healthy donors. Regarding this clone: Its antigen is as yet unknown.

Study findings and constraints: When a later analysis was performed, an Asian-associated ancestry cluster reportedly had fewer N-insertions than the approximately 690-donor mean.

V was clipped by 1 base and J by 4 bases; unmatched bases: 7. CDR1 is SGHTA and CDR2 is FQGNSA in the germline V gene. This CDR3 region has 16 residues. PCR employed 60 Vbeta and 13 Jbeta primers. Assay: immunoSEQ multiplex PCR; the TCRdb copy retains only in-frame clones and omits some. The sample consists of under 150,000 clones, 80% to 85% of them appearing once. This TCR was recovered from a boy under 10 years old in good health and CMV-seronegative. The chain links TRBV7-2 to TRBJ1-3, with 7 bases aligning to TRBD1. Input material: PBMCs. For the CDR3, the DNA is TGTGCCAGCAGCTTAGTGGGGGGACAGCTCGGAAACACCATATATTTT. Translation gives CASSLVGGQLGNTIYF.